Listed here is a single T cell receptor (beta chain). What it recognizes is unknown. This record comes from a study of vaccination and CD4 T cells after COVID-19. Across the study: Post-vaccine sample collection happened at a median of approximately 70 days after dose two, ranging 14 to 241.

The sample's treatment: roughly 10-day PBMC culture with coronavirus spike peptide pools or control peptides (ViraFEST assay). The Oncomine TCR Beta short-read assay was applied to DNA of cultured CD4+ T cells. Cultured CD4+ T cells were the source of extracted genomic DNA. MiXCR was run by TCRdb on the PCR reads, yielding one entry per CDR3 protein. The sample holds roughly 17,000 distinct CDR3 sequences, approximately 72% seen once. CDR3 length equals 14 residues. Germline assignment: CDR1 DFQATT and CDR2 SNEGSKA (reference sequence). Deletions cut 5 bases from V and 5 bases from J, with 18 bases between. Points from the study as a whole: Counts of SARS-CoV-2-reactive clonotypes had a median that went from roughly 21 to 40, a nonsignificant change.

This material consisted of CD4+ T cells from blood, cultured in vitro, taken after SARS-CoV-2 vaccination. V usage is TRBV20-1 and J usage is TRBJ2-5; D possibly corresponds to TRBD2 (5 bases). The sequence was collected from a human donor who received a COVID-19 vaccine. The CDR3 nucleotides are TGCAGTGCTCTACAACACGGGGTCGGGGAGACCCAGTACTTC. Translated, it gives CSALQHGVGETQYF.